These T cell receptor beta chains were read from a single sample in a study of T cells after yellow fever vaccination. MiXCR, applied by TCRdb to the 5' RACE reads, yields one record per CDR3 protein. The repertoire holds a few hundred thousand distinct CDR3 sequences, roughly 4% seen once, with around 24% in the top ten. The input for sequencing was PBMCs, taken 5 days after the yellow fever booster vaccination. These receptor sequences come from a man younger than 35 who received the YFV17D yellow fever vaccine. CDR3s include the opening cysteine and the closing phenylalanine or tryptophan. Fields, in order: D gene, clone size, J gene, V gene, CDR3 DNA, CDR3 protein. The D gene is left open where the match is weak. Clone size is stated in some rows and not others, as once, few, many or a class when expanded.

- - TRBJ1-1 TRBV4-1 TGCGCCAGCAGCCAAGATACAGGGTTGTGGAACACTGAAGCTTTCTTT CASSQDTGLWNTEAFF
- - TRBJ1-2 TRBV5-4 TGTGCCAGCGGGAGGAGCAGTGGCTACACCTTC CASGRSSGYTF
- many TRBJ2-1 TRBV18 TGTGCCAGCTCAAAAACGCGACAGCCGGACAATGAGCAGTTCTTC CASSKTRQPDNEQFF
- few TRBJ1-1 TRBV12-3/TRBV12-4 TGTGCCAGCAGTTTAAGACACCCGAAAGGCACTGAAGCTTTCTTT CASSLRHPKGTEAFF
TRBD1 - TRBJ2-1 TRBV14 TGTGCCAGCAGCCAAGATTATAAAAGAGGGACAGGTCCCAATGAGCAGTTCTTC CASSQDYKRGTGPNEQFF
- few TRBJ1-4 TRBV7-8 TGTGCCAGCAGCCGGAGCGGGGCTCGTAGTGAAAAACTGTTTTTT CASSRSGARSEKLFF
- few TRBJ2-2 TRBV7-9 TGTGCCAGCGCAAACCTCGAATTGATAGGGGTTCGACACGGGGAGCTGTTTTTT CASANLELIGVRHGELFF
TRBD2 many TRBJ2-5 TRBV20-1 TGCAGTGCCAGCCTGGGAGCGGGGGCCCAAGAGACCCAGTACTTC CSASLGAGAQETQYF
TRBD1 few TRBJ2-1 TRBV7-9 TGTGCCAGCAGCAGACAGGGAAGTCAGTTCTTC CASSRQGSQFF
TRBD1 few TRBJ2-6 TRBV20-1 TGCAGTGCTCGAAAGACAGGGCTCAGCTCTGGGGCCAACGTCCTGACTTTC CSARKTGLSSGANVLTF
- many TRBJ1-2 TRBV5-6 TGTGCCAGCAGCCCTATGCAGTCTAACTATGGCTACACCTTC CASSPMQSNYGYTF